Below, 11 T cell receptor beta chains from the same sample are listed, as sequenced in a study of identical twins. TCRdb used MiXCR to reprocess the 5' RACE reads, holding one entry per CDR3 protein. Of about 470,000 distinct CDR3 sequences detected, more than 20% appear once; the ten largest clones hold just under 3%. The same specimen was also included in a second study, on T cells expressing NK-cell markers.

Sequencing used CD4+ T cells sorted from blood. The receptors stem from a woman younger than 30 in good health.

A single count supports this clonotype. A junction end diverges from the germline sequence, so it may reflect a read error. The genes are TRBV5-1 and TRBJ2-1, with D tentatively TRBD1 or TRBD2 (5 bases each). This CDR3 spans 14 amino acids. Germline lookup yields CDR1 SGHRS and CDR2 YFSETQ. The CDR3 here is CAGSLGTPDNEQFF. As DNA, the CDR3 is TGCGCCGGCAGCTTGGGGACCCCCGACAATGAGCAGTTCTTC.

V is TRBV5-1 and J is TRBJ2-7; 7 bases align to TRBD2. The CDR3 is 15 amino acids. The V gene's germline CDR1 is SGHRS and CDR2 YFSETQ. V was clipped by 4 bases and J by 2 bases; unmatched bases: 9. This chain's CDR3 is CASSPEGLSTYEQYF. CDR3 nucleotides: TGCGCCAGCAGCCCCGAGGGACTAAGTACCTACGAGCAGTACTTC. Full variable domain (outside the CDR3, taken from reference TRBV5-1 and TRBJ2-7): KAGVTQTPRYLIKTRGQQVTLSCSPISGHRSVSWYQQTPGQGLQFLFEYFSETQRNKGNFPGRFSGRQFSNSRSEMNVSTLELGDSALYLCASSPEGLSTYEQYFGPGTRLTVT.

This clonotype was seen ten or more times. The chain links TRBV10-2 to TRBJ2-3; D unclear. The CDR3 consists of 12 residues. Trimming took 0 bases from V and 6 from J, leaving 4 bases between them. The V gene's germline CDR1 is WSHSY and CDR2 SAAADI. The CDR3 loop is CASSESGDTQYF. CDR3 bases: TGCGCCAGCAGTGAGTCAGGGGATACGCAGTATTTT.

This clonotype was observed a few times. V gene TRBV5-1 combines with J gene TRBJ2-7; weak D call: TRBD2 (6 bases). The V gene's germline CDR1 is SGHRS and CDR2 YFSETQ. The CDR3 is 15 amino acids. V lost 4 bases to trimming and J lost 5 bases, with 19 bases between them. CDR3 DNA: TGCGCCAGCAGCATGTTCGGGGTCGGCGGGAACGAGCAGTACTTC. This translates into CASSMFGVGGNEQYF.

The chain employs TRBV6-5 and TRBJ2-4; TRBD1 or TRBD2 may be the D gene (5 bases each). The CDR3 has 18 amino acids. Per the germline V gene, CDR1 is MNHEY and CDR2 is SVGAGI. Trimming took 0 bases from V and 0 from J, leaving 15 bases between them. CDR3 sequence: CASSYSISGLLAKNIQYF. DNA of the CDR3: TGTGCCAGCAGTTACTCAATTTCGGGGCTTCTAGCCAAAAACATTCAGTACTTC.

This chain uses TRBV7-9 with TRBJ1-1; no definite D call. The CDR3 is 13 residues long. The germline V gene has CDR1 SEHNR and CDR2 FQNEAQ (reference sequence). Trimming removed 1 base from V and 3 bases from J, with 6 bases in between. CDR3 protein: CASSLEADTEAFF. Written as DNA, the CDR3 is TGTGCCAGCAGCTTAGAAGCGGACACTGAAGCTTTCTTT. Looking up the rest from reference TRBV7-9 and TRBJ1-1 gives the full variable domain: DTGVSQNPRHKITKRGQNVTFRCDPISEHNRLYWYRQTLGQGPEFLTYFQNEAQLEKSRLLSDRFSAERPKGSFSTLEIQRTEQGDSAMYLCASSLEADTEAFFGQGTRLTVV.

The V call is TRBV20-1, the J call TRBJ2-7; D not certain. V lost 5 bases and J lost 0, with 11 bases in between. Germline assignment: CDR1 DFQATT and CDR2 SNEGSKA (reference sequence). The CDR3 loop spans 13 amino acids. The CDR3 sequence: CSAPRGSSYEQYF. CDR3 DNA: TGCAGTGCTCCCCGCGGCAGCTCCTACGAGCAGTACTTC.

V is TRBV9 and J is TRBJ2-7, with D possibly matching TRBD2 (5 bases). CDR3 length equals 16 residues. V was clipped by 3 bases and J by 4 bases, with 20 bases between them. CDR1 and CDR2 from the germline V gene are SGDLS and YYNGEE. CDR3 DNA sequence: TGTGCCAGCAGCGCGAGGGCGGGCGGTCCCACGTACGAGCAGTACTTC. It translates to CASSARAGGPTYEQYF.

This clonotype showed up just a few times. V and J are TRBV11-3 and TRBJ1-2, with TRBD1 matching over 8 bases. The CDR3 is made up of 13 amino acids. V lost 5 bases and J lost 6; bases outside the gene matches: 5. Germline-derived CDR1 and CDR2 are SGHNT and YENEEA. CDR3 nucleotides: TGTGCCAGCAGCATCCAGGGGGCGGATGGCTACACCTTC. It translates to CASSIQGADGYTF.

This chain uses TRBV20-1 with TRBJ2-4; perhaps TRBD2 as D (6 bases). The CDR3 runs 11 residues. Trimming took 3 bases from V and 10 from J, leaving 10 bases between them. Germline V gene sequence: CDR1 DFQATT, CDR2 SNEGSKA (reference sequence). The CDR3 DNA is TGCAGTGCTAGGGGCGGGGTGATTCAGTACTTC. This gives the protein CSARGGVIQYF.

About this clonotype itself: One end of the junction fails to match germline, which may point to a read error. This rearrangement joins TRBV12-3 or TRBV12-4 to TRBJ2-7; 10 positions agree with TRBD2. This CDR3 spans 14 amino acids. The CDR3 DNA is TGTGCCAGCAGCTTAGCGGGGGGAACCGACGAGCAGTACTTC. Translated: CASSLAGGTDEQYF.